The T cell receptor beta chain described here comes from a study of shared clonotypes between healthy human individuals. Deep was the level at which the assay was run. Under the authors' procedure: ImmunoSEQ sequences covered only the junction and lacked quality scores; filtering therefore differed. Produced via immunoSEQ multiplex PCR; TCRdb's table is partial and in-frame only. V, J and clone size are those of that table, while D and trimming were read from the DNA. This table has hundreds of thousands of clones, around three quarters appearing once. V lost 5 bases and J lost 4; bases outside the gene matches: 13. Germline V gene sequence: CDR1 SGHVS, CDR2 FNYEAQ. This CDR3 is built from 18 residues.

The receptor was isolated from a woman aged 40 to 50 in good health. Some clones in this sample may be carry-over from other donors' samples. V usage is TRBV7-6 and J usage is TRBJ2-1; TRBD2 agrees at 11 bases. Sequencing was performed on PBMCs. CDR3 in amino acids: CASSQQQLAGDPYNEQFF. Here the CDR3 DNA reads TGTGCCAGCAGCCAACAACAACTAGCGGGAGACCCTTACAATGAGCAGTTCTTC.